This passage covers 3 T cell receptor beta chains from one sample sequenced in a study of Graves' ophthalmopathy and Graves' hyperthyroidism. Amplifying from RNA transcripts, the study obtained TCR beta CDR3 regions. Second-round multiplex PCR followed a first-round RT-PCR using HTBI primers. TCRdb passed the multiplex PCR reads through MiXCR, listing each CDR3 protein once. The table has approximately 700,000 distinct CDR3 sequences, approximately 40% seen once. Material for sequencing was peripheral blood. The receptor set was obtained from an adult man with Graves' ophthalmopathy.

The rearrangement joins TRBV29-1 to TRBJ2-3; weak D call: TRBD2 (6 bases). V gave up 4 bases and J gave up 2 bases, with 10 bases separating them. CDR1 and CDR2 (germline): SQVTM, ANQGSEA. The CDR3 contains 13 residues. Here the CDR3 reads CSVGRGATDTQYF. Here the CDR3 DNA reads TGCAGCGTTGGTCGCGGGGCCACAGATACGCAGTATTTT.

Note on this clonotype: As the CDR3 is not closed by the conserved phenylalanine or tryptophan, this likely results from a read error. This sequence joins TRBV5-1 and TRBJ2-5; TRBD2 agrees at 10 bases. The CDR3 is made up of 14 amino acids. Germline V CDR1 and CDR2: SGHRS, YFSETQ. Losses at the gene ends were 4 bases for V and 4 bases for J; bases not matched to a gene: 4. The CDR3 spells CASSPGTSVETQYC. The CDR3 region has the DNA TGCGCCAGCAGCCCCGGGACTAGCGTAGAGACCCAGTACTGC.

The chain links TRBV29-1 to TRBJ1-2; D remains ambiguous. CDR3 length: 13 amino acids. Germline assignment: CDR1 SQVTM and CDR2 ANQGSEA. Trimming pared 3 bases from V and 7 bases from J, leaving 15 bases between. CDR3: CSVDGHVYGGYTF. The CDR3 nucleotides read TGCAGCGTTGATGGGCACGTCTATGGTGGCTACACCTTC. The whole variable domain, filled in from reference TRBV29-1 and TRBJ1-2, reads SAVISQKPSRDICQRGTSLTIQCQVDSQVTMMFWYRQQPGQSLTLIATANQGSEATYESGFVIDKFPISRPNLTFSTLTVSNMSPEDSSIYLCSVDGHVYGGYTFGSGTRLTVV.